Each of the 8 T cell receptor beta chains below was sequenced from the same sample in a study of breast tumors, draining lymph nodes, adjacent tissues. Breast cancer patients provided tissue from their axillary draining lymph nodes. TCRdb fed the multiplex PCR reads into MiXCR, producing one record per CDR3 protein. The data contain some 100,000 distinct CDR3 sequences, 20% to 25% of them singletons. Sequenced material: axillary lymph node tissue. The source of these receptors is a female donor with breast cancer. Some clones in this sample may be carry-over from other donors' samples.

This chain uses TRBV5-1 with TRBJ1-1; tentatively, D is TRBD1 (6 bases). The CDR3 covers 15 residues. Germline lookup yields CDR1 SGHRS and CDR2 YFSETQ. V was clipped by 2 bases and J by 7 bases, with 18 bases between them. The CDR3 loop is CASSLGGGNFIEAFF. The CDR3 coding sequence is TGCGCCAGCAGCTTAGGGGGGGGGAATTTTATTGAAGCTTTCTTT.

In its sample, this clonotype was seen many times. The chain joins TRBV9 to TRBJ2-3, with unresolved D. The V end was cut by 0 bases, the J end by 3 bases, with 2 bases between. CDR1 and CDR2 from the germline V gene are SGDLS and YYNGEE. The length of the CDR3 is 12 residues. The CDR3 sequence: CASSVATDTQYF. The CDR3 DNA reads TGTGCCAGCAGCGTAGCTACAGATACGCAGTATTTT.

This clonotype was detected only a few times. At one end the junction does not follow the germline gene, possibly because of a read error. The rearrangement uses TRBV6-5 and TRBJ2-7; possibly TRBD2 for D (6 bases). Germline V gene lookup returns CDR1 MNHEY and CDR2 SVGAGI. CDR3 length equals 13 residues. The CDR3 loop reads CASSRDSSYERYF. CDR3 bases: TGTGCCAGCAGTCGGGACTCATCCTACGAGCGGTACTTC.

The table lists this clonotype with many counts. The chain has TRBV13 and TRBJ2-7; 9 bases match TRBD1. With 5 bases clipped from V and 4 bases from J, the junction kept 6 bases outside the gene matches. The CDR3 is 14 residues long. Germline V gives CDR1 PRHDT, CDR2 FYEKMQ (reference sequence). The CDR3 spells CASSARDRDYEQYF. The CDR3 DNA reads TGTGCCAGCAGCGCCCGGGACAGGGATTACGAGCAGTACTTC.

This clonotype came up many times. V gene TRBV4-1 combines with J gene TRBJ1-5; D is undetermined. The CDR3 extends over 15 amino acids. The V end lost 0 bases, the J end lost 4 bases, and 10 bases lay between the germline ends. The germline CDR1 and CDR2 sequences are MGHRA and YSYEKL. CDR3 protein: CASSQEWKSNQPQHF. The CDR3 region has the DNA TGCGCCAGCAGCCAAGAATGGAAGTCAAATCAGCCCCAGCATTTT.

This clonotype was picked up a small number of times. This chain links TRBV3-1 with TRBJ2-1; 9 nucleotides line up with TRBD2. This CDR3 is built from 16 residues. The germline V gene encodes CDR1 LGHDT and CDR2 YNNKEL (reference sequence). V shed 3 bases, J shed 6 bases, and the junction held 9 bases outside the gene matches. This chain's CDR3 is CASSQDLAGVTNEQFF. CDR3 in DNA: TGTGCCAGCAGCCAGGATTTAGCGGGAGTTACCAATGAGCAGTTCTTC.

The rearrangement links TRBV2 to TRBJ1-1; TRBD1 aligns across 9 bases. Germline V gene sequence: CDR1 SNHLY, CDR2 FYNNEI. The CDR3 has 15 amino acids. V dropped 8 bases and J dropped 8; count of bases not matched to a gene: 15. CDR3 DNA sequence: TGTGCCAGCTCGGACAGGGGCCGAACGCTGCTAGAAGCTTTCTTT. This translates into CASSDRGRTLLEAFF.

A remark on this clonotype: Just one base apart from a much larger clone, this may be a read error. The chain has TRBV6-1 and TRBJ1-3; 9 nucleotides align to TRBD1. This CDR3 comprises 15 residues. After removal of 6 bases from V and 6 bases from J, the junction contained 9 bases not matched to a gene. Per germline, CDR1 MNHNS and CDR2 SASEGT. The CDR3 region has the DNA TGTGCCAGCAGAGACAGGGACAGGGTGGTAAACACCATATATTTT. Translated: CASRDRDRVVNTIYF.